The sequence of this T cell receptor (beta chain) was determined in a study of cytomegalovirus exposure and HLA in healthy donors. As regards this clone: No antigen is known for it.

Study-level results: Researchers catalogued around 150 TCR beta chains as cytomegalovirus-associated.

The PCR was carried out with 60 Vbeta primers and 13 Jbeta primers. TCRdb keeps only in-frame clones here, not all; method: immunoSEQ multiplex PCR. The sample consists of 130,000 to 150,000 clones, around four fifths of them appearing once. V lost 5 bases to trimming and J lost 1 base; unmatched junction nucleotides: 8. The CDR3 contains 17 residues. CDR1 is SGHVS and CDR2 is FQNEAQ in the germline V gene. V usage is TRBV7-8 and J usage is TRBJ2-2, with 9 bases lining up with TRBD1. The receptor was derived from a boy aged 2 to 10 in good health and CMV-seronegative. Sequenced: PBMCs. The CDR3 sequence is CASSTDRGLKNTGELFF. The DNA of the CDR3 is TGTGCCAGCAGCACGGACAGGGGATTAAAGAACACCGGGGAGCTGTTTTTT.